The 21 T cell receptor beta chains below were found in one sample sequenced in a study of blood T cell repertoires in COVID-19. Method: immunoSEQ multiplex PCR; TCRdb's copy keeps in-frame clones and lacks some. The data show about 260,000 clones, with approximately 81% seen just once and 4.2% held by the top ten. The specimen was peripheral blood. These receptors were obtained from a man between 60 and 70 years old with acute or convalescent COVID-19.

The chain employs TRBV28 and TRBJ2-5; TRBD2 might be the D (6 bases). V was clipped by 5 bases and J by 6 bases, with 19 bases between them. The germline V gene encodes CDR1 MDHEN and CDR2 SYDVKM. The CDR3 is 15 residues long. The CDR3 here is CASSPPRLGGKTQYF. The CDR3 DNA follows: TGTGCCAGCAGTCCACCACGTCTGGGAGGAAAGACCCAGTACTTC.

The rearrangement links TRBV5-6 to TRBJ1-2, with unresolved D. Germline V gene data show CDR1 as SGHDT and CDR2 as YYEEEE. V lost 2 bases and J lost 7, with 15 bases in between. The CDR3 is made up of 14 amino acids. For the CDR3, the DNA is TGTGCCAGCAGCTTCCGGACGGGAGGCTCTGGCTACACCTTC. Protein sequence: CASSFRTGGSGYTF.

The CDR3 DNA reads as TGTGCCAGCAGTGAAGCGGGATCCCCCCTGAACTATGGCTACACCTTC. Its protein is CASSEAGSPLNYGYTF. The chain is built from TRBV25-1 and TRBJ1-2; D gene unclear. The CDR3 is 16 amino acids. Trimming stripped 2 bases from V and 2 bases from J, with 15 bases between. The germline V gene has CDR1 MGHDK and CDR2 SYGVNS.

V and J are TRBV28 and TRBJ2-7; 7 bases agree with TRBD2. V gave up 6 bases and J gave up 2 bases; unmatched junction bases: 7. From germline, CDR1 is MDHEN and CDR2 SYDVKM. This CDR3 region has 14 residues. This chain's CDR3 is CASRLSSGTYEQYF. CDR3 coding DNA: TGTGCCAGCAGGCTGTCTAGCGGAACCTACGAGCAGTACTTC.

The count of this clone is one. The chain links TRBV4-2 to TRBJ2-1; 11 nucleotides line up with TRBD2. V lost 4 bases to trimming and J lost 8 bases; unmatched junction nucleotides: 7. Germline V CDR1 and CDR2: LGHNA, YNFKEQ. This CDR3 has 15 amino acids. This CDR3 reads CASSLRLAGIDEQFF. The CDR3 bases are TGTGCCAGCAGCCTGAGACTAGCGGGAATTGATGAGCAGTTCTTC.

This clone has only one observation. This chain connects TRBV15 to TRBJ2-1; 7 bases agree with TRBD1. V trimming: 0 bases; J trimming: 6 bases; junction bases outside the gene matches: 5. There are 15 residues in the CDR3. Germline V gene lookup returns CDR1 LNHNV and CDR2 YYDKDF (reference sequence). The CDR3 region is CATSREDRSGNEQFF. The DNA of the CDR3 is TGTGCCACCAGCAGAGAGGACAGGTCGGGCAATGAGCAGTTCTTC.

The chain combines TRBV15 with TRBJ1-4; no firm D call. Germline assignment: CDR1 LNHNV and CDR2 YYDKDF (reference sequence). The CDR3 is made up of 17 amino acids. V was pared by 0 bases and J by 0 bases, with 11 bases between. CDR3 sequence reads: CATSRDSGYATNEKLFF. In nucleotides, the CDR3 is TGTGCCACCAGCAGAGACTCGGGTTATGCAACTAATGAAAAACTGTTTTTT.

The CDR3, as DNA: TGCAGCGTTGTGAACGAGGGGGCCAACGTCCTGACTTTC. Residues: CSVVNEGANVLTF. The chain uses TRBV29-1 and TRBJ2-6; D gene ambiguous. Per the germline V gene, CDR1 is SQVTM and CDR2 is ANQGSEA. The CDR3 loop spans 13 amino acids. V was clipped by 4 bases and J by 4 bases, with 8 bases between them.

The rearrangement uses TRBV2 and TRBJ2-7; a weak D match, TRBD1 (6 bases). The CDR3 loop spans 14 amino acids. The V end lost 5 bases, the J end lost 4 bases, and 15 bases lay between the germline ends. CDR1 SNHLY and CDR2 FYNNEI come from the germline V gene. The CDR3 nucleotides read TGTGCCAGCAGTTCCGGGACACCTCGTTACGAGCAGTACTTC. Translated, it gives CASSSGTPRYEQYF.

The rearrangement uses TRBV7-9 and TRBJ1-1; 9 nucleotides match TRBD1. In germline, CDR1 is SEHNR, CDR2 FQNEAQ (reference sequence). V shed 5 bases, J shed 1 base, and the junction held 5 bases outside the gene matches. CDR3 length equals 15 residues. CDR3 bases: TGTGCCAGCAGCCTTACGACAGGGGGGAACACTGAAGCTTTCTTT. This sequence encodes CASSLTTGGNTEAFF.

The chain has TRBV9 and TRBJ2-2; 10 bases match TRBD1. The trim removed 0 bases at V and 5 bases at J, leaving 7 bases unmatched. The germline gives CDR1 SGDLS, CDR2 YYNGEE. The CDR3 loop spans 17 amino acids. CDR3 loop: CASSVEDRGLVTGELFF. Written as DNA, the CDR3 is TGTGCCAGCAGCGTAGAAGACAGGGGGCTTGTTACCGGGGAGCTGTTTTTT.

This clone turned up a few times. The DNA of the CDR3 is TGTGCCAGCAGCTTCCGGGGGGGGAATGAGCAGTTCTTC. As protein: CASSFRGGNEQFF. The V call is TRBV5-4, the J call TRBJ2-1; 8 bases align to TRBD2. This CDR3 is built from 13 residues. V lost 2 bases and J lost 7; bases outside the gene matches: 2. Germline values: CDR1 SGHNT, CDR2 YYREEE (reference sequence). Full variable domain (rest looked up from reference TRBV5-4 and TRBJ2-1): ETGVTQSPTHLIKTRGQQVTLRCSSQSGHNTVSWYQQALGQGPQFIFQYYREEENGRGNFPPRFSGLQFPNYSSELNVNALELDDSALYLCASSFRGGNEQFFGPGTRLTVL.

The chain uses TRBV19 and TRBJ2-7, with TRBD1 identical over 8 bases. V was clipped by 8 bases and J by 6 bases; unmatched bases: 9. CDR3 length: 13 amino acids. Germline loops: CDR1 LNHDA, CDR2 SQIVND (reference sequence). The CDR3 sequence is CASGTTGGAEQYF. CDR3 DNA sequence: TGTGCCAGTGGGACAACAGGGGGTGCCGAGCAGTACTTC. Complete variable domain (other parts from reference TRBV19 and TRBJ2-7): DGGITQSPKYLFRKEGQNVTLSCEQNLNHDAMYWYRQDPGQGLRLIYYSQIVNDFQKGDIAEGYSVSREKKESFPLTVTSAQKNPTAFYLCASGTTGGAEQYFGPGTRLTVT.

Note on this clone: Other DNA sequences within the sample encode an identical CDR3. This chain uses TRBV7-2 with TRBJ2-3; TRBD2 matches at 10 bases. V was clipped by 6 bases and J by 1 base; unmatched bases: 1. Germline V gene sequence: CDR1 SGHTA, CDR2 FQGNSA. The CDR3 is made up of 14 amino acids. The CDR3 reads CASSLAGGTDTQYF. As DNA, the CDR3 is TGTGCCAGCAGTCTAGCGGGAGGCACAGATACGCAGTATTTT.

The rearrangement joins TRBV29-1 to TRBJ2-7; possible D gene TRBD1, 5 bases. V lost 0 bases and J lost 3, with 24 bases in between. The CDR3 consists of 18 residues. Germline V gene lookup returns CDR1 SQVTM and CDR2 ANQGSEA. The CDR3, as DNA: TGCAGCGTTGAAGATCAGGCAAAGGGGCGCGGAATCGGCTACGAGCAGTACTTC. Translated, it gives CSVEDQAKGRGIGYEQYF.

This sequence joins TRBV30 and TRBJ2-7, with 9 bases fitting TRBD2. This CDR3 has 16 amino acids. Germline V lookup: CDR1 GTSNPN, CDR2 SVGIG (reference sequence). V lost 1 base and J lost 4; bases outside the gene matches: 11. CDR3: CAWSALFGAGGYEQYF. The CDR3 DNA reads as TGTGCCTGGAGTGCCCTCTTCGGAGCGGGGGGATACGAGCAGTACTTC. Full variable domain (missing parts from reference TRBV30 and TRBJ2-7): SQTIHQWPATLVQPVGSPLSLECTVEGTSNPNLYWYRQAAGRGLQLLFYSVGIGQISSEVPQNLSASRPQDRQFILSSKKLLLSDSGFYLCAWSALFGAGGYEQYFGPGTRLTVT.

The chain has TRBV5-1 and TRBJ2-1; 14 nucleotides align to TRBD2. This CDR3 contains 15 residues. The V gene end was trimmed by 4 bases and the J gene end by 7 bases; junction bases not matched to a gene: 4. Germline CDR1 is SGHRS and CDR2 is YFSETQ. The CDR3 nucleotides are TGCGCCAGCAGCCTGACTAGCGGGGGGGCGAATGAGCAGTTCTTC. Translating gives CASSLTSGGANEQFF. Full variable domain (remainder filled in from reference TRBV5-1 and TRBJ2-1): KAGVTQTPRYLIKTRGQQVTLSCSPISGHRSVSWYQQTPGQGLQFLFEYFSETQRNKGNFPGRFSGRQFSNSRSEMNVSTLELGDSALYLCASSLTSGGANEQFFGPGTRLTVL.

The chain recombines TRBV10-3 with TRBJ1-1; a weak D match, TRBD1 (5 bases). V lost 11 bases to trimming and J lost 0 bases, with 19 bases between them. Per the germline V gene, CDR1 is ENHRY and CDR2 is SYGVKD. CDR3 size: 15 residues. The DNA for the CDR3 is TGTGCCTCTAAGCAGGGATCCGCCATGAACACTGAAGCTTTCTTT. Residues: CASKQGSAMNTEAFF.

The V and J genes are TRBV19 and TRBJ2-3; TRBD2 might be the D (7 bases). The CDR3 consists of 14 residues. Deletions cut 5 bases from V and 12 bases from J, with 21 bases between. Germline V gene lookup returns CDR1 LNHDA and CDR2 SQIVND (reference sequence). CDR3 sequence: CASSPGGGPAFQYF. CDR3 nucleotide sequence: TGTGCCAGTAGTCCTGGGGGGGGCCCTGCCTTTCAGTATTTT. The full variable domain, its missing parts supplied by reference TRBV19 and TRBJ2-3, is DGGITQSPKYLFRKEGQNVTLSCEQNLNHDAMYWYRQDPGQGLRLIYYSQIVNDFQKGDIAEGYSVSREKKESFPLTVTSAQKNPTAFYLCASSPGGGPAFQYFGPGTRLTVL.

The chain employs TRBV7-2 and TRBJ1-2, with 9 bases aligning to TRBD1. The length of the CDR3 is 15 residues. Germline values: CDR1 SGHTA, CDR2 FQGNSA. Losses at the gene ends were 5 bases for V and 0 bases for J; bases not matched to a gene: 4. The CDR3 DNA reads TGTGCCAGCAGCCGGAACAGGGGGCCTAACTATGGCTACACCTTC. Its translation: CASSRNRGPNYGYTF.

The CDR3 spells CASSLAGTGLEQYF. The CDR3 DNA reads as TGCGCCAGCAGCTTGGCCGGGACGGGACTCGAGCAGTACTTC. The chain is built from TRBV5-1 and TRBJ2-7; the D gene is possibly TRBD2 (6 bases). Deletions cut 0 bases from V and 6 bases from J, with 13 bases between. Looked up from germline, CDR1 is SGHRS and CDR2 is YFSETQ. This CDR3 spans 14 amino acids.